This paragraph reports one TCR beta chain. Germline loops: CDR1 SEHNR, CDR2 FQNEAQ (reference sequence). The CDR3 runs 12 residues. V was trimmed by 9 bases and J by 5 bases, leaving 14 bases between them. The sample comes from a study of cytomegalovirus exposure and HLA in healthy donors. Method: immunoSEQ multiplex PCR; TCRdb's copy keeps in-frame clones and lacks some. The data hold 90,000 to 150,000 clones, with approximately 90% observed a single time. The sequenced sample consisted of PBMCs. The chain links TRBV7-9 to TRBJ2-7, with D tentatively TRBD2 (7 bases). The sequence was obtained from a young woman in good health and CMV-seropositive. The CDR3 here is CASNRGANEQYF. DNA for the CDR3: TGTGCCAGTAATCGGGGGGCCAACGAGCAGTACTTC.